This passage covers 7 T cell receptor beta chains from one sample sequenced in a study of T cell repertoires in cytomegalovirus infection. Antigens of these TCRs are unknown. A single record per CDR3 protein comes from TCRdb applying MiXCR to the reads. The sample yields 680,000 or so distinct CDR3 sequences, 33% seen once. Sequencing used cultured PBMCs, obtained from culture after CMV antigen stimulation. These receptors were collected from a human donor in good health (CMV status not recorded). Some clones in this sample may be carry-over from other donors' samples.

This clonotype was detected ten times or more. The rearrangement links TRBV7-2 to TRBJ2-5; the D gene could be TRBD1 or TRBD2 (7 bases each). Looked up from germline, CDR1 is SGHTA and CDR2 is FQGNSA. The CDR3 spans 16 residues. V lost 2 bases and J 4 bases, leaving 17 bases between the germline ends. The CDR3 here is CASSLKLPGGGETQYF. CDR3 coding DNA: TGTGCCAGCAGCTTAAAGCTGCCAGGGGGGGGAGAGACCCAGTACTTC.

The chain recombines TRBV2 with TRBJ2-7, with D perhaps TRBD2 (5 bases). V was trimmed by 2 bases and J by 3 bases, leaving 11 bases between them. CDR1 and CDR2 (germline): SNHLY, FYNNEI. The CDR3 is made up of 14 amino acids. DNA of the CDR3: TGTGCCAGCAGTGAAAACAGAGACTACTACGAGCAGTACTTC. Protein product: CASSENRDYYEQYF.

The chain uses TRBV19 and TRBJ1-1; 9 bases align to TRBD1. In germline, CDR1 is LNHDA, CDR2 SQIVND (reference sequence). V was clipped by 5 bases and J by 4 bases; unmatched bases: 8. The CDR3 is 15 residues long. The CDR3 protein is CASSVLTGGGTEAFF. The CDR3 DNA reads TGTGCCAGTAGTGTACTTACAGGGGGCGGCACTGAAGCTTTCTTT.

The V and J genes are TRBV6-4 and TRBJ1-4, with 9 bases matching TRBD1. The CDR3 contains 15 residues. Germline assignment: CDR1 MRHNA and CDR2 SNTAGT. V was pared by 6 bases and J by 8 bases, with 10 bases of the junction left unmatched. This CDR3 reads CASSGDRAVWEKLFF. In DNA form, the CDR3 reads TGTGCCAGCAGCGGGGACAGGGCGGTTTGGGAAAAACTGTTTTTT.

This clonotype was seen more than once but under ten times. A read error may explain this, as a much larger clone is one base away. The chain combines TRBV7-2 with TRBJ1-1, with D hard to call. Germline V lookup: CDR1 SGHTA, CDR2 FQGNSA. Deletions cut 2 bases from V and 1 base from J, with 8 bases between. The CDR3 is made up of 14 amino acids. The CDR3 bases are TGTGCCAGCAGCTTAAATCCGGGGAACACTGAAGCTTTCTTT. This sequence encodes CASSLNPGNTEAFF.

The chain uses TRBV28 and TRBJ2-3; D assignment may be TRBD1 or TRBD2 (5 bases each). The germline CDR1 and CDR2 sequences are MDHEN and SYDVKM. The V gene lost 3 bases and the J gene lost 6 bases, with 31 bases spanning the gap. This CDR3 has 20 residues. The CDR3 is CASSLSGHYRVHMREDTQYF. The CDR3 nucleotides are TGTGCCAGCAGTTTGAGCGGACACTATAGGGTTCATATGAGGGAGGATACGCAGTATTTT.

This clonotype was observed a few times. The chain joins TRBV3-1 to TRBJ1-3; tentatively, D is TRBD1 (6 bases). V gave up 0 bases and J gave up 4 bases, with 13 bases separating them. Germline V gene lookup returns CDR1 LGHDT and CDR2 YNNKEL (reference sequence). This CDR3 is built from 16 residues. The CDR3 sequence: CASSQDIGGAGNTIYF. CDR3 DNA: TGTGCCAGCAGCCAAGATATCGGGGGCGCCGGAAACACCATATATTTT.